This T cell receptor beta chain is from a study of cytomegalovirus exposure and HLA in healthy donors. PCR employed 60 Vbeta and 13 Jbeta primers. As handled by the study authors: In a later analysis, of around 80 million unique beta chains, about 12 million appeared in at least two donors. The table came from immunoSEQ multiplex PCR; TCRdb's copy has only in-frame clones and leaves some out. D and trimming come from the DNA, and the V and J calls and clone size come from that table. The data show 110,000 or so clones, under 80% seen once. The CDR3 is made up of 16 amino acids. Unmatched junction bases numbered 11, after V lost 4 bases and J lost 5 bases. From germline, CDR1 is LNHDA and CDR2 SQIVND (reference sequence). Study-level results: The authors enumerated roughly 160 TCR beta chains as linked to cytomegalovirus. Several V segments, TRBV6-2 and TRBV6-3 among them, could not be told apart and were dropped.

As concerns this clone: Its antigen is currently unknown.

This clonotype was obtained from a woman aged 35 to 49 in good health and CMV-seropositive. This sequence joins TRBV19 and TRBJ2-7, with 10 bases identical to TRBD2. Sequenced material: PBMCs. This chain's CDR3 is CASSNPASGGSHEQYF. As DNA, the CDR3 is TGTGCCAGTAGTAATCCGGCTAGCGGGGGAAGTCACGAGCAGTACTTC.